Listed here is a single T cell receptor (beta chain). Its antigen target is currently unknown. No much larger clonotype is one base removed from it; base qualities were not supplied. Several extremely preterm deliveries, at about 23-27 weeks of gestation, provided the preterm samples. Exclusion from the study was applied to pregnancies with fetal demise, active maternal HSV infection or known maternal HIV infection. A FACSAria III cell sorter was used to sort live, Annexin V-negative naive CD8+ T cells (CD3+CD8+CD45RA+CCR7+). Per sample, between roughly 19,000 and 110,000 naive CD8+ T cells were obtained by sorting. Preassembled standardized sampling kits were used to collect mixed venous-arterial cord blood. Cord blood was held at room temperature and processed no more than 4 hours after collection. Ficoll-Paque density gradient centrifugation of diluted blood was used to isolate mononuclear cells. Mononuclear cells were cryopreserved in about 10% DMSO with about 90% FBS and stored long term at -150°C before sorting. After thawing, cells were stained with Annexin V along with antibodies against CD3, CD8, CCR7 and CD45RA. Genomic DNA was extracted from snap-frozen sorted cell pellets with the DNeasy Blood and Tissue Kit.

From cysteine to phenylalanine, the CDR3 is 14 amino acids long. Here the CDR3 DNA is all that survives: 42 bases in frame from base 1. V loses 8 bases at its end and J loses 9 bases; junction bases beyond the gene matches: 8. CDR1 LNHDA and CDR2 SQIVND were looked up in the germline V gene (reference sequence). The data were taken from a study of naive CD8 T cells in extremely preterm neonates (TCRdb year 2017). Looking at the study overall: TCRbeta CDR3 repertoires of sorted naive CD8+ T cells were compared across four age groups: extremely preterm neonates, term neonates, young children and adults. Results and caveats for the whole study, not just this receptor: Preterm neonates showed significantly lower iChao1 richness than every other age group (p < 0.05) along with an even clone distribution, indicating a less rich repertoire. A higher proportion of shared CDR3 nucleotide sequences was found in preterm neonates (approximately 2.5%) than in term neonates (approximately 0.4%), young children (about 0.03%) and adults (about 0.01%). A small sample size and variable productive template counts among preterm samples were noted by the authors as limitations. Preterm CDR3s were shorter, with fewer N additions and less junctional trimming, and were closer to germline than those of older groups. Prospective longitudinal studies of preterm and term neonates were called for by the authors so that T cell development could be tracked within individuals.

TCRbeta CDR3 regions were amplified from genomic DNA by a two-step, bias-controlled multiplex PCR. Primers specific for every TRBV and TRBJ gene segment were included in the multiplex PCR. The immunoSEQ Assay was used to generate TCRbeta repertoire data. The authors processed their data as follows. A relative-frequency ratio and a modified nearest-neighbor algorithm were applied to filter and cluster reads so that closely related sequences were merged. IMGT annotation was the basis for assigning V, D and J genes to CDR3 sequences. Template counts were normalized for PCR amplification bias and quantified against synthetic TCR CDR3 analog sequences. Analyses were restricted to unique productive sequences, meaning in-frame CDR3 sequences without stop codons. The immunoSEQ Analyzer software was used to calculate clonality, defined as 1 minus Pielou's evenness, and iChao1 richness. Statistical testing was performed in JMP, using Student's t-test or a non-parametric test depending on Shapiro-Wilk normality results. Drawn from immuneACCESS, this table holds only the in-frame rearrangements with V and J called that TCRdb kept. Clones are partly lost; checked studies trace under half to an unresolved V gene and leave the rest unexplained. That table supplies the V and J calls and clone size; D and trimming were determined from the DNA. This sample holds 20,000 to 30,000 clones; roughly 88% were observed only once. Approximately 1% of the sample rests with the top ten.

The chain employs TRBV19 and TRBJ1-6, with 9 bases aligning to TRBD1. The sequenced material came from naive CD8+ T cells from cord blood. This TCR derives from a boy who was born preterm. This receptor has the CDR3 CASDFGTGSSPLHF. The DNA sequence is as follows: TGTGCCAGTGATTTCGGGACAGGGAGTTCACCCCTCCACTTT.